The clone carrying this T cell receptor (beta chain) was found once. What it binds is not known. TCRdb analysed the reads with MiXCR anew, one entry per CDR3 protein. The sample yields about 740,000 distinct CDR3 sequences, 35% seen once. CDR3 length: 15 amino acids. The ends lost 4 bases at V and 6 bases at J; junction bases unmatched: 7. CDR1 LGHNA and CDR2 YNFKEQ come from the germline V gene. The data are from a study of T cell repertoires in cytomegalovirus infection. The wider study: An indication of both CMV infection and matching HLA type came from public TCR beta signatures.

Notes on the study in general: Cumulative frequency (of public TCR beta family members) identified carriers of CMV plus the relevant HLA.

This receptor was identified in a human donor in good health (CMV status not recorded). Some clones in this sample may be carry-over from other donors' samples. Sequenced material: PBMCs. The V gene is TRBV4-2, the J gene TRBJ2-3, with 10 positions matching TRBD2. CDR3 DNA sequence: TGTGCCAGCAGCCCGTCAGCGGGAGGGCTGGATACGCAGTATTTT. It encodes CASSPSAGGLDTQYF.